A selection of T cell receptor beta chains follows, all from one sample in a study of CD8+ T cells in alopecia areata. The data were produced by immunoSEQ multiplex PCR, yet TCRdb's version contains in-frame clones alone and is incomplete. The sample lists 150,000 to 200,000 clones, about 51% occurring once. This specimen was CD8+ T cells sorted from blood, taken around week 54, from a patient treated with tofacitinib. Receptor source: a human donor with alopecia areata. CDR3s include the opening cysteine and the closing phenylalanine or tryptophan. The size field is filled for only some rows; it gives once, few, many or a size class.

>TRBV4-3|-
CASSQEAGLDSPLHF
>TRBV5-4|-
CASSLARGVQETQYF
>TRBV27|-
CASTQGYNSPLHF
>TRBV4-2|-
CASSQTGGQEETQYF
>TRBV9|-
CASSVGEGQGGSPLHF
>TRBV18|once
CASSPDKGLYGYTF
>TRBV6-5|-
CASTNRVNEQFF
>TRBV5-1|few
CASSLEEGVGETQYF
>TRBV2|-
CASSEVTVYSNQPQHF
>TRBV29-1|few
CSVEIRTQTQYF
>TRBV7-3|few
CASSMLAGHNEQFF
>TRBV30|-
CAWSAPHREIYNEQFF
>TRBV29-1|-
CSVEVNRARETQYF
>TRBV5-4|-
CASSLGSGGQETQYF
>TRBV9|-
CASSVGDTEAFF
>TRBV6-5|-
CASSYGQSYEQYF
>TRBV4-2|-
CASSPWSSGVDEQYF
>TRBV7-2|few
CASSLTVGFDEQFF
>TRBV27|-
CASSLRQVNSPLHF
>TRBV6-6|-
CASRYLPDGPDYGYTF
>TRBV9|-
CASSARLAASTDTQYF
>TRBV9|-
CASSAGASNQPQHF
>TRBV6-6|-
CASSYENNEKLFF
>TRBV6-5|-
CASSPYRGPGYGYTF
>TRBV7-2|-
CASSLGTDPSYEQYF
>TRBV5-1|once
CASSFGTTTNEKLFF
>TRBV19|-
CASTPGQGRNQPQHF
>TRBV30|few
CAWSVRQKISEAFF
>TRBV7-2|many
CASSLGGANVLTF
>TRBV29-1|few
CSVEAGLRYNSPLHF
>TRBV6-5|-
CASSSRDTNSYNEQFF
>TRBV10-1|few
CASSEDTDHGNTIYF
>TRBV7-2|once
CASSLRGARFRETQYF
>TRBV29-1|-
CSVEDDSRPGAEQFF
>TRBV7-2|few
CASSTQGNQPQHF
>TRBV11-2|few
CASSFGGPSYEQYF
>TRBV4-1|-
CASSQEGQGFAGNTIYF
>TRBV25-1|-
CASSPQVPPPYEQYF
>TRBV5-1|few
CASSFQGTNEQFF
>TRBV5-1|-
CASSLRLAGANTGELFF
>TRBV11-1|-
CASSWQGEVSYNEQFF
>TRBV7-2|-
CASSLNRGLFERDTQYF
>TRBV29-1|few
CSVATGEYYEQYF
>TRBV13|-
CASSLGQASSYEQYF
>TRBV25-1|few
CASSLSNTNTGELFF
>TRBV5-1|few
CASSLVLDSPLHF
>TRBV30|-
CAWMGGLNNEQFF
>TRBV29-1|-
CSAEGSGANVLTF
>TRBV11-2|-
CASSPTSGEFSTDTQYF
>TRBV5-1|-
CASSWTGGNNQPQHF
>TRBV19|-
CASSIGVGVNEQFF